Listed below are T cell receptor beta chains from one sample, sequenced in a study of shared clonotypes between healthy human individuals. TCRdb's copy holds only in-frame clones and misses some; the assay was immunoSEQ multiplex PCR. Here the sample spans over a million clones, 75% being singletons. Sequenced: memory CD4+ T cells sorted from blood. All receptors derive from a man younger than 30 in good health. CDR3s include the opening cysteine and the closing phenylalanine or tryptophan. D genes are given only for firm matches. The size field is filled for only some rows; it gives once, few, many or a size class.

d_call: .; j_call: TRBJ2-1; clone_size: .; v_call: TRBV7-8; cdr3_aa: CASSRGLSSYNEQFF; cdr3_nt: TGTGCCAGCAGCCGGGGGCTTAGCTCCTACAATGAGCAGTTCTTC
d_call: TRBD1; j_call: TRBJ1-5; clone_size: .; v_call: TRBV10-1; cdr3_aa: CASRDSRQGGNQPQHF; cdr3_nt: TGCGCCAGCAGGGACTCCAGACAGGGTGGCAATCAGCCCCAGCATTTT
d_call: .; j_call: TRBJ1-1; clone_size: .; v_call: TRBV6-6; cdr3_aa: CASSADWVRNTEAFF; cdr3_nt: TGTGCCAGCAGCGCCGACTGGGTAAGGAACACTGAAGCTTTCTTT
d_call: .; j_call: TRBJ1-5; clone_size: .; v_call: TRBV28; cdr3_aa: CASSLGTGIRYQPQHF; cdr3_nt: TGTGCCAGCAGTTTAGGTACAGGGATAAGGTATCAGCCCCAGCATTTT
d_call: TRBD1; j_call: TRBJ2-7; clone_size: .; v_call: TRBV6-5; cdr3_aa: CASSYSGTGSSYEQYF; cdr3_nt: TGTGCCAGCAGTTACTCCGGGACAGGTAGCTCCTACGAGCAGTACTTC
d_call: TRBD2; j_call: TRBJ2-1; clone_size: .; v_call: TRBV10-3; cdr3_aa: CAISERTSGGGEQFF; cdr3_nt: TGTGCCATCAGTGAAAGGACTAGCGGGGGCGGTGAGCAGTTCTTC
d_call: TRBD1; j_call: TRBJ1-3; clone_size: .; v_call: TRBV6-5; cdr3_aa: CASRTGTGGGNTIYF; cdr3_nt: TGTGCCAGCAGAACCGGGACAGGGGGTGGAAACACCATATATTTT
d_call: .; j_call: TRBJ1-2; clone_size: once; v_call: TRBV30; cdr3_aa: CAWSPQGSKGYTF; cdr3_nt: TGTGCCTGGAGCCCCCAGGGGAGTAAGGGCTACACCTTC
d_call: .; j_call: TRBJ2-6; clone_size: .; v_call: TRBV18; cdr3_aa: CASSQQPPSSGANVLTF; cdr3_nt: TGTGCCAGCTCACAACAGCCTCCATCCTCTGGGGCCAACGTCCTGACTTTC
d_call: .; j_call: TRBJ1-1; clone_size: .; v_call: TRBV20-1; cdr3_aa: CSAAEGTEAFF; cdr3_nt: TGCAGTGCTGCGGAGGGGACTGAAGCTTTCTTT
d_call: TRBD2; j_call: TRBJ2-5; clone_size: .; v_call: TRBV10-3; cdr3_aa: CAISQGLAGGQETQYF; cdr3_nt: TGTGCCATCAGCCAGGGACTAGCGGGAGGTCAAGAGACCCAGTACTTC
d_call: .; j_call: TRBJ1-1; clone_size: few; v_call: TRBV5-1; cdr3_aa: CASSFDGSDTEAFF; cdr3_nt: TGCGCCAGCAGCTTTGATGGGAGTGACACTGAAGCTTTCTTT
d_call: .; j_call: TRBJ2-5; clone_size: .; v_call: TRBV18; cdr3_aa: CASSPQGAQETQYF; cdr3_nt: TGTGCCAGCTCACCACAGGGAGCTCAAGAGACCCAGTACTTC
d_call: .; j_call: TRBJ2-3; clone_size: .; v_call: TRBV14; cdr3_aa: CASSQVGGADTQYF; cdr3_nt: TGTGCCAGCAGCCAAGTAGGGGGGGCGGATACGCAGTATTTT
d_call: .; j_call: TRBJ2-5; clone_size: few; v_call: TRBV20-1; cdr3_aa: CSAQGETQYF; cdr3_nt: TGCAGTGCTCAGGGGGAGACCCAGTACTTC
d_call: .; j_call: TRBJ1-3; clone_size: few; v_call: TRBV9; cdr3_aa: CASSAPAGNTIYF; cdr3_nt: TGTGCCAGCAGCGCTCCAGCTGGAAACACCATATATTTT
d_call: .; j_call: TRBJ1-2; clone_size: .; v_call: TRBV5-1; cdr3_aa: CASSPRDDYGYTF; cdr3_nt: TGCGCCAGCAGCCCCCGGGACGATTATGGCTACACCTTC
d_call: .; j_call: TRBJ1-3; clone_size: .; v_call: TRBV30; cdr3_aa: CAWNPAGPAAGNTIYF; cdr3_nt: TGTGCCTGGAACCCCGCGGGCCCCGCAGCGGGAAACACCATATATTTT
d_call: TRBD2; j_call: TRBJ2-3; clone_size: many; v_call: TRBV7-9; cdr3_aa: CASGTSGSGADTQYF; cdr3_nt: TGTGCCAGCGGGACTAGCGGGAGTGGAGCAGATACGCAGTATTTT
d_call: TRBD2; j_call: TRBJ2-5; clone_size: .; v_call: TRBV7-9; cdr3_aa: CASSENSGGLGTQYF; cdr3_nt: TGTGCCAGCAGCGAAAATAGCGGGGGGCTGGGGACCCAGTACTTC
d_call: .; j_call: TRBJ1-2; clone_size: .; v_call: TRBV4-1; cdr3_aa: CASSLQGHPNYGYTF; cdr3_nt: TGCGCCAGCAGCCTCCAGGGACACCCTAACTATGGCTACACCTTC
d_call: TRBD2; j_call: TRBJ2-1; clone_size: .; v_call: TRBV6-4; cdr3_aa: CASPGTSGGTYNEQFF; cdr3_nt: TGTGCCAGCCCAGGGACTAGCGGGGGAACCTACAATGAGCAGTTCTTC
d_call: TRBD2; j_call: TRBJ2-1; clone_size: .; v_call: TRBV7-2; cdr3_aa: CASRPGGNEQFF; cdr3_nt: TGTGCCAGCAGACCGGGAGGCAATGAGCAGTTCTTC
d_call: .; j_call: TRBJ2-2; clone_size: .; v_call: TRBV27; cdr3_aa: CASRGAGKTGELFF; cdr3_nt: TGTGCCAGCAGGGGGGCAGGGAAAACCGGGGAGCTGTTTTTT
d_call: TRBD2; j_call: TRBJ2-3; clone_size: .; v_call: TRBV7-2; cdr3_aa: CASSLGGALAGATQYF; cdr3_nt: TGTGCCAGCAGCTTAGGGGGGGCGCTAGCGGGAGCTACGCAGTATTTT
d_call: TRBD2; j_call: TRBJ2-1; clone_size: .; v_call: TRBV4-1; cdr3_aa: CASSPTSLHEQFF; cdr3_nt: TGCGCCAGCAGCCCGACTAGCCTCCATGAGCAGTTCTTC
d_call: .; j_call: TRBJ1-3; clone_size: .; v_call: TRBV18; cdr3_aa: CASSRGDARSGNTIYF; cdr3_nt: TGTGCCAGCTCACGCGGGGACGCCCGCTCTGGAAACACCATATATTTT
d_call: TRBD1; j_call: TRBJ1-6; clone_size: few; v_call: TRBV18; cdr3_aa: CASSPQQGENSPLHF; cdr3_nt: TGTGCCAGCTCACCACAACAGGGGGAGAATTCACCCCTCCACTTT
d_call: TRBD1; j_call: TRBJ2-7; clone_size: .; v_call: TRBV30; cdr3_aa: CAWRRQGAREQYF; cdr3_nt: TGTGCCTGGAGACGGCAGGGGGCGAGAGAGCAGTACTTC
d_call: .; j_call: TRBJ2-2; clone_size: .; v_call: TRBV11-2; cdr3_aa: CASSPGTKGVGGELFF; cdr3_nt: TGTGCCAGCAGCCCCGGGACCAAAGGGGTCGGCGGGGAGCTGTTTTTT
d_call: .; j_call: TRBJ1-2; clone_size: .; v_call: TRBV19; cdr3_aa: CASSIVRQNYGYTF; cdr3_nt: TGTGCCAGTAGTATCGTTCGACAGAACTATGGCTACACCTTC
d_call: .; j_call: TRBJ2-3; clone_size: .; v_call: TRBV5-1; cdr3_aa: CASSLDSHTDTQYF; cdr3_nt: TGCGCCAGCAGCTTGGACAGCCACACAGATACGCAGTATTTT
d_call: .; j_call: TRBJ2-1; clone_size: .; v_call: TRBV18; cdr3_aa: CASSRALSAGVDGEQFF; cdr3_nt: TGTGCCAGCTCACGGGCCCTGTCGGCAGGCGTCGACGGGGAGCAGTTCTTC
d_call: .; j_call: TRBJ2-7; clone_size: .; v_call: TRBV7-9; cdr3_aa: CASSLFGGTYEQYF; cdr3_nt: TGTGCCAGCAGCTTATTTGGTGGCACCTACGAGCAGTACTTC
d_call: .; j_call: TRBJ1-1; clone_size: .; v_call: TRBV27; cdr3_aa: CASSFKANTEAFF; cdr3_nt: TGTGCCAGCAGTTTTAAAGCGAACACTGAAGCTTTCTTT
d_call: TRBD1; j_call: TRBJ2-6; clone_size: .; v_call: TRBV7-2; cdr3_aa: CASSDRGSRSGANVLTF; cdr3_nt: TGTGCCAGCAGCGACAGGGGAAGTAGGTCTGGGGCCAACGTCCTGACTTTC
d_call: .; j_call: TRBJ1-5; clone_size: .; v_call: TRBV7-2; cdr3_aa: CASSPGGPRNQPQHF; cdr3_nt: TGTGCCAGCAGCCCGGGAGGCCCACGTAATCAGCCCCAGCATTTT
d_call: .; j_call: TRBJ1-2; clone_size: .; v_call: TRBV11-2; cdr3_aa: CASSSLAGGNYGYTF; cdr3_nt: TGTGCCAGCAGCTCCCTGGCGGGGGGGAACTATGGCTACACCTTC
d_call: .; j_call: TRBJ1-4; clone_size: .; v_call: TRBV5-1; cdr3_aa: CASSLNGAGEKLFF; cdr3_nt: TGCGCCAGCAGCTTGAACGGGGCGGGGGAAAAACTGTTTTTT
d_call: .; j_call: TRBJ1-1; clone_size: .; v_call: TRBV5-1; cdr3_aa: CASSLQGPNTEAFF; cdr3_nt: TGCGCCAGCAGCTTGCAGGGGCCGAACACTGAAGCTTTCTTT
d_call: TRBD2; j_call: TRBJ2-2; clone_size: .; v_call: TRBV27; cdr3_aa: CASSFRQRLAENTGELFF; cdr3_nt: TGTGCCAGCAGTTTTCGTCAGAGGCTAGCGGAGAACACCGGGGAGCTGTTTTTT
d_call: TRBD1; j_call: TRBJ2-7; clone_size: .; v_call: TRBV30; cdr3_aa: CAWNLGGRYEQYF; cdr3_nt: TGTGCCTGGAATCTAGGGGGCCGGTACGAGCAGTACTTC
d_call: .; j_call: TRBJ1-1; clone_size: .; v_call: TRBV7-2; cdr3_aa: CASSLGPEWNTEAFF; cdr3_nt: TGTGCCAGCAGCCTAGGGCCTGAATGGAACACTGAAGCTTTCTTT
d_call: .; j_call: TRBJ1-5; clone_size: .; v_call: TRBV5-1; cdr3_aa: CASSTGLTGNQPQHF; cdr3_nt: TGCGCCAGCAGCACGGGACTAACGGGCAATCAGCCCCAGCATTTT
d_call: .; j_call: TRBJ2-2; clone_size: .; v_call: TRBV29-1; cdr3_aa: CSVYWTSSGELFF; cdr3_nt: TGCAGCGTTTATTGGACATCGTCCGGGGAGCTGTTTTTT
d_call: .; j_call: TRBJ1-5; clone_size: .; v_call: TRBV30; cdr3_aa: CAWGYNQPQHF; cdr3_nt: TGTGCCTGGGGCTATAATCAGCCCCAGCATTTT
d_call: .; j_call: TRBJ1-6; clone_size: .; v_call: TRBV6-5; cdr3_aa: CASSPGPSPGSPLHF; cdr3_nt: TGTGCCAGCAGCCCCGGACCGTCACCCGGCTCACCCCTCCACTTT
d_call: TRBD1; j_call: TRBJ2-3; clone_size: few; v_call: TRBV7-9; cdr3_aa: CASSIGTDTDTQYF; cdr3_nt: TGTGCCAGCAGCATTGGGACAGACACAGATACGCAGTATTTT
d_call: .; j_call: TRBJ1-4; clone_size: few; v_call: TRBV2; cdr3_aa: CASKGEANEKLFF; cdr3_nt: TGTGCCAGCAAGGGTGAGGCTAATGAAAAACTGTTTTTT
d_call: .; j_call: TRBJ1-5; clone_size: .; v_call: TRBV6-6; cdr3_aa: CASTQANQPQHF; cdr3_nt: TGTGCCAGTACGCAGGCTAATCAGCCCCAGCATTTT
d_call: TRBD1; j_call: TRBJ2-7; clone_size: .; v_call: TRBV5-1; cdr3_aa: CASSGTLTSDRGKGEQYF; cdr3_nt: TGCGCCAGCAGCGGAACTCTTACCTCGGACAGGGGTAAGGGCGAGCAGTACTTC
d_call: TRBD2; j_call: TRBJ2-1; clone_size: .; v_call: TRBV11-2; cdr3_aa: CASSSRGSGGYNEQFF; cdr3_nt: TGTGCCAGCAGCTCCCGGGGGAGCGGGGGCTACAATGAGCAGTTCTTC